Listed below are T cell receptor beta chains from one sample, sequenced in a study of T-cell reconstitution after alpha-beta-depleted transplantation in children. TCRdb passed the PCR reads through MiXCR, listing each CDR3 protein once. The sample includes a few hundred thousand distinct CDR3 sequences, under 13% of them seen just once. The material sequenced was PBMCs from the stem cell graft donor, taken from the stem cell graft. Every receptor here comes from a human donor who donated a stem cell graft to a child with acute myeloid leukemia. Each CDR3 is given with its conserved first and last residue. The D gene is left open where the match is weak. Part of the rows lack a size; the others show once, few, many or a class for expanded clones.

clone size	J gene	D gene	V gene	CDR3 protein	CDR3 DNA
many	TRBJ2-5	-	TRBV5-1	CASSLSLQGETQYF	TGCGCCAGCAGCTTGTCCCTCCAGGGAGAGACCCAGTACTTC
-	TRBJ2-2	-	TRBV7-2	CASSRTTSNTGERFF	TGTGCCAGCAGCCGGACTACTTCGAACACCGGGGAGCGGTTTTTT
few	TRBJ2-1	-	TRBV7-6	CASSRRGGGHNEQFF	TGTGCCAGCAGCCGCAGGGGCGGGGGACACAATGAGCAGTTCTTC
few	TRBJ2-1	-	TRBV15	CATSGGFYNEQFF	TGTGCCACCAGCGGAGGTTTCTACAATGAGCAGTTCTTC
many	TRBJ2-5	-	TRBV20-1	CSASGNLGETQYF	TGCAGTGCTAGCGGGAATCTGGGAGAGACCCAGTACTTC
many	TRBJ1-4	-	TRBV29-1	CSAGERNEKLFF	TGCAGCGCCGGGGAACGTAATGAAAAACTGTTTTTT
few	TRBJ1-1	TRBD1	TRBV5-1	CASSFRGRGDTEAFF	TGCGCCAGCAGCTTCAGGGGGCGCGGGGACACTGAAGCTTTCTTT
many	TRBJ2-7	-	TRBV7-2	CASSLGAPSYEQYF	TGTGCCAGCAGCTTAGGAGCGCCCTCCTACGAGCAGTACTTC
-	TRBJ1-5	TRBD1	TRBV20-1	CSAEEGGTVRNQPQHF	TGCAGTGCCGAGGAGGGAGGGACAGTCAGAAATCAGCCCCAGCATTTT
few	TRBJ2-3	-	TRBV4-2	CASSQMGAGTDTQYF	TGTGCCAGCAGCCAGATGGGGGCCGGGACAGATACGCAGTATTTT
few	TRBJ2-7	-	TRBV2	CASSEALVEQYF	TGTGCCAGCAGTGAAGCATTAGTTGAGCAGTACTTC
many	TRBJ2-5	-	TRBV20-1	CSASPLGSNQETQYF	TGCAGTGCTAGCCCCTTGGGGTCTAACCAAGAGACCCAGTACTTC
few	TRBJ2-7	-	TRBV7-3	CASSLIPTAEQYF	TGTGCCAGCAGCTTAATCCCGACAGCCGAGCAGTACTTC
-	TRBJ2-7	TRBD2	TRBV20-1	CSAPQSGSRYEQYF	TGCAGTGCCCCTCAGAGCGGGAGTCGCTACGAGCAGTACTTC
few	TRBJ2-3	-	TRBV7-2	CASSLSVVGGKRPTDTQYF	TGTGCCAGCAGCTTAAGCGTTGTAGGGGGGAAAAGACCCACAGATACGCAGTATTTT
many	TRBJ1-2	TRBD1	TRBV7-2	CASSPGTGVNYGYTF	TGTGCCAGCAGCCCCGGGACAGGGGTTAACTATGGCTACACCTTC
few	TRBJ2-4	-	TRBV18	CASSPPARVAKNIQYF	TGTGCCAGCTCACCACCGGCGCGGGTGGCCAAAAACATTCAGTACTTC
-	TRBJ2-1	-	TRBV18	CASSPPSTDEQFF	TGTGCCAGCTCACCACCCAGTACGGATGAGCAGTTCTTC
few	TRBJ2-3	TRBD2	TRBV5-1	CASSYIPLAGFAVDTQYF	TGCGCCAGCAGCTACATCCCCTTAGCGGGATTCGCTGTGGATACGCAGTATTTT
-	TRBJ2-6	TRBD1	TRBV7-8	CASSLVGGTGYSGANVLTF	TGTGCCAGCAGCTTAGTAGGCGGGACAGGGTACTCTGGGGCCAACGTCCTGACTTTC
few	TRBJ2-1	TRBD2	TRBV7-7	CASSHGLAEYNEQFF	TGTGCTAGCAGCCACGGACTAGCGGAATACAATGAGCAGTTCTTC
-	TRBJ2-3	TRBD1	TRBV29-1	CSVARGILSTDTQYF	TGCAGCGTAGCCAGGGGGATACTAAGCACAGATACGCAGTATTTT
-	TRBJ1-2	TRBD1	TRBV5-1	CASSLYTGTGEYGYTF	TGCGCCAGCAGCTTATATACTGGGACAGGGGAATATGGCTACACCTTC
many	TRBJ2-1	TRBD2	TRBV7-9	CATGEGPKHGEQFF	TGTGCCACGGGGGAGGGCCCAAAACATGGTGAGCAGTTCTTC
many	TRBJ2-1	TRBD1	TRBV29-1	CSVDAGGLSNEQFF	TGCAGCGTTGACGCAGGGGGTCTAAGCAATGAGCAGTTCTTC
few	TRBJ2-1	TRBD2	TRBV6-2/TRBV6-3	CATSPWASGAYNEQFF	TGTGCCACCTCCCCCTGGGCTAGCGGTGCCTACAATGAGCAGTTCTTC
-	TRBJ2-3	TRBD2	TRBV27	CASSLAGGSTLSSTDTQYF	TGTGCCAGCAGTTTAGCGGGAGGTTCTACACTGTCTAGCACAGATACGCAGTATTTT
few	TRBJ2-3	-	TRBV29-1	CSALSGFGTDTQYF	TGCAGCGCCCTTAGTGGGTTCGGCACAGATACGCAGTATTTT
many	TRBJ2-3	-	TRBV7-9	CASSLQTDTQYF	TGTGCCAGCAGCTTACAGACAGATACGCAGTATTTT
-	TRBJ2-5	TRBD2	TRBV29-1	CSVPRTSGQETQYF	TGCAGCGTTCCCAGGACTAGCGGACAAGAGACCCAGTACTTC
-	TRBJ2-5	-	TRBV5-1	CASSARATETQYF	TGCGCCAGCAGCGCCAGGGCCACGGAGACCCAGTACTTC
few	TRBJ1-5	-	TRBV19	CASSILGGNQPQHF	TGTGCCAGTAGTATACTGGGTGGGAATCAGCCCCAGCATTTT
-	TRBJ1-1	-	TRBV7-9	CASSLKTEAFF	TGTGCCAGCAGCCTTAAAACTGAAGCTTTCTTT
few	TRBJ2-7	-	TRBV25-1	CASSEGRRPGPYEQYF	TGTGCCAGCAGTGAAGGCCGGCGACCTGGCCCCTACGAGCAGTACTTC
many	TRBJ2-3	TRBD2	TRBV27	CASFVGLAGGPGDTQYF	TGTGCCAGTTTCGTCGGGCTAGCGGGGGGGCCCGGAGATACGCAGTATTTT
-	TRBJ2-2	TRBD2	TRBV27	CASTPWGGVDTGELFF	TGTGCCAGCACCCCGTGGGGGGGTGTAGACACCGGGGAGCTGTTTTTT
few	TRBJ1-2	-	TRBV5-1	CASSPADPGSGYTF	TGCGCCAGCAGCCCGGCGGACCCAGGCTCTGGCTACACCTTC